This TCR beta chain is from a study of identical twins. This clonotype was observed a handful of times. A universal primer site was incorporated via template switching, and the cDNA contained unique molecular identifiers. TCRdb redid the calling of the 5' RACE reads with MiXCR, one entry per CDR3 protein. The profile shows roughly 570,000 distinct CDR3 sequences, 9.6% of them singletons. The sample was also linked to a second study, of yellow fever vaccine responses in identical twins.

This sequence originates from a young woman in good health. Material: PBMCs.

The CDR3 coding sequence is TGCGCCAGCTCAGGCGGGAGGAGCCGGGAGACCCAGTACTTC. Amino acids: CASSGGRSRETQYF. The V and J genes are TRBV4-3 and TRBJ2-5; 8 bases align to TRBD2. The V segment lost 8 bases and the J segment 5 bases; nucleotides outside the gene matches: 10. There are 14 residues in the CDR3. Looked up from germline, CDR1 is LGHNA and CDR2 is YSLEER.